This TCR beta chain was retrieved from a study of blood T cell repertoires in COVID-19. Whole-study context: PBMCs, B-cell-depleted T cells, or T cells provided the cDNA or gDNA that made up the material.

Those enrolled, adults aged about 18 to 95 years, came from 20 to 25 US areas. Cohort assignment relied on participant-reported clinical history. Germline trimming cut 1 base from V and 4 bases from J; bases unmatched to any gene: 2. The CDR3 extends over 14 amino acids. The germline CDR1 and CDR2 sequences are SGHTA and FQGTGA. In the study's own analysis: Amplification of reference gene primers provided the estimated nucleated cell counts. Method: immunoSEQ multiplex PCR; TCRdb's copy keeps in-frame clones and lacks some. V, J and clone size are taken as reported in that table, and D and trimming were inferred from the DNA itself. This sample has about 200,000 clones, with around nine tenths found just once.

This chain uses TRBV7-3 with TRBJ1-1; 8 positions agree with TRBD1. The TCR sequence derives from a woman younger than 45 who had been exposed to COVID-19. The material sequenced was PBMCs or T cells enriched from blood (not recorded which). The CDR3 sequence is CASSLIDRGTEAFF. The CDR3, as DNA: TGTGCCAGCAGCTTAATCGACAGGGGCACTGAAGCTTTCTTT.